The 21 T cell receptor beta chains in this list originate from one sample, sequenced in a study of low-dose radiotherapy and immunotherapy resistance in tumors. Time point: after trial treatment. Sample treatment: LDRT plus nivolumab, ipilimumab, low-dose cyclophosphamide and aspirin (RACIN trial). Gene-specific TRAV and TRBV primers were used for first-strand cDNA, covering alpha and beta chains. The PCR that amplified TCRs ran for about 18 cycles, relying on a constant-region primer and a V-primer adapter. MiXCR, applied by TCRdb to the reads, yields one record per CDR3 protein. The sample lists about 58,000 distinct CDR3 sequences; 23% were seen once. The sequencing here drew on PBMCs, taken after low-dose radiotherapy plus immunotherapy. Receptors originate from a male donor with prostate cancer.

This clonotype showed up just once. A much larger clone sits a single nucleotide away, making a read error possible. The gene calls are TRBV30 and TRBJ1-5, with TRBD1 as a possible D gene (5 bases). Germline CDR1 and CDR2: GTSNPN and SVGIG (reference sequence). Trimming removed 4 bases from V and 1 base from J, with 11 bases in between. The CDR3 length is 14 residues. For the CDR3, the DNA is TGTGCCTGGACCCAGGGTGAGAGCAATCAGCCCCAGCATTTT. Protein sequence: CAWTQGESNQPQHF.

This clonotype was counted ten times or more. The V and J genes are TRBV12-3 or TRBV12-4 and TRBJ2-7; 8 bases are a match to TRBD1. V trimming: 6 bases; J trimming: 2 bases; junction bases outside the gene matches: 6. This CDR3 is 14 amino acids long. CDR3 residues: CASRNRDRTYEQYF. In DNA, the CDR3 is TGTGCCAGCAGGAACCGGGACAGGACCTACGAGCAGTACTTC.

The V gene is TRBV29-1, the J gene TRBJ2-1; 9 bases match TRBD1. Germline trimming cut 5 bases from V and 12 bases from J; bases unmatched to any gene: 8. The CDR3 is 12 amino acids. Germline CDR1 and CDR2: SQVTM and ANQGSEA. The CDR3 DNA sequence: TGCAGCGTTACCACAGGGGGCGCGTCGCAGTTCTTC. This codes for CSVTTGGASQFF.

The chain recombines TRBV6-5 with TRBJ2-3; the match to TRBD2 covers 14 bases. Per germline, CDR1 MNHEY and CDR2 SVGAGI. The CDR3 contains 18 residues. V lost 5 bases and J lost 1; bases outside the gene matches: 8. The CDR3 DNA sequence: TGTGCCAGCAGTAGGGGGACTAGCGGGAGCTTCGGCACAGATACGCAGTATTTT. Its protein is CASSRGTSGSFGTDTQYF.

With respect to this clonotype: A far larger clone is just one base off, so this is likely a read error. This chain links TRBV4-2 with TRBJ2-2, with a weak D call TRBD1 (6 bases). Trimming cost V 10 bases and J 7 bases, with 19 bases left between them. From germline, CDR1 is LGHNA and CDR2 YNFKEQ. CDR3 size: 14 residues. The CDR3 sequence is CATQENRDHGELFF. DNA of the CDR3: TGTGCCACCCAGGAAAACAGGGATCACGGGGAGCTGTTTTTT.

This clonotype was counted many times. The chain recombines TRBV7-2 with TRBJ2-5; 8 bases are a match to TRBD1. J lost 4 bases, V lost 5 bases, and 3 bases had no gene match. This CDR3 is built from 13 residues. Germline values: CDR1 SGHTA, CDR2 FQGNSA. CDR3 sequence reads: CASSEGTGETQYF. CDR3 nucleotide sequence: TGTGCCAGCAGCGAAGGGACAGGAGAGACCCAGTACTTC.

This clonotype was detected ten times or more. This chain joins TRBV20-1 and TRBJ2-3; the D is unclear. This CDR3 spans 13 amino acids. From germline, CDR1 is DFQATT and CDR2 SNEGSKA (reference sequence). Between the trimmed V and J ends, which lost 2 bases and 2 bases, there was a span of 8 bases. CDR3 sequence reads: CSARIQFTDTQYF. CDR3 nucleotides: TGCAGTGCTAGAATTCAGTTCACAGATACGCAGTATTTT.

This clonotype has ten or more counts. J is TRBJ1-4 and V is TRBV7-9; the D is unclear. Germline lookup yields CDR1 SEHNR and CDR2 FQNEAQ (reference sequence). The V and J ends lost 2 bases and 8 bases respectively, with 18 bases between them. The CDR3 contains 16 residues. The CDR3 bases are TGTGCCAGCAGCTTAAGATTAGGGAGAGCGTCGGAAAAACTGTTTTTT. Protein sequence: CASSLRLGRASEKLFF.

Concerning this clonotype: This likely stems from a read error, as it lies one base from a far larger clone. V gene TRBV4-3 combines with J gene TRBJ2-7; D is perhaps TRBD1 or TRBD2 (5 bases each). Germline CDR1 is LGHNA and CDR2 is YSLEER. The CDR3 contains 15 residues. The CDR3 here is CASSQDGTISYQQYF. CDR3 sequence (DNA): TGCGCCAGCAGCCAAGATGGGACCATCTCCTACCAGCAGTACTTC.

This clonotype was seen a single time. This likely reflects a read error, since a far larger clone is one base away. The chain recombines TRBV16 with TRBJ2-1; a weak D match, TRBD2 (6 bases). The CDR3 sequence is 13 residues long. The germline V gene encodes CDR1 KGHSY and CDR2 FQNENV. The V end was cut by 5 bases, the J end by 10 bases, with 15 bases between. The CDR3 DNA reads as TGTGCCAGCAGCTTAGGAGGGCATGGGGAGCAGTTCTTC. The encoded protein is CASSLGGHGEQFF.

This clonotype was seen repeatedly, ten times or more. V gene TRBV18 combines with J gene TRBJ1-1; D gene ambiguous. Germline V gene data show CDR1 as KGHSH and CDR2 as LQKENI. Trimming stripped 2 bases from V and 1 base from J, with 8 bases between. The CDR3 is made up of 14 amino acids. CDR3 nucleotide sequence: TGTGCCAGCTCACCAGATTCCGGGAACACTGAAGCTTTCTTT. The encoded protein is CASSPDSGNTEAFF.

At least ten counts were recorded for this clonotype. V gene TRBV21-1 combines with J gene TRBJ2-7. TRBV21-1 has pseudogene status. The CDR3 is 14 residues long. The CDR3: CASSKALGIYEQYF. The CDR3 coding sequence is TGTGCCAGCAGCAAAGCGCTTGGCATCTACGAGCAGTACTTC.

This chain uses TRBV20-1 with TRBJ2-1; 8 bases match TRBD2. CDR3 length: 15 amino acids. J was trimmed by 5 bases and V by 2 bases; bases with no gene match: 8. Germline V gene sequence: CDR1 DFQATT, CDR2 SNEGSKA (reference sequence). This CDR3 reads CSARSSGKGNNEQFF. The CDR3 bases are TGCAGTGCTAGAAGTAGCGGGAAAGGGAACAATGAGCAGTTCTTC.

This clonotype has a count of ten or more. CDR3 in amino acids: CASGSGSRTDTQYF. CDR3 bases: TGTGCCAGTGGGAGCGGGAGTCGGACAGATACGCAGTATTTT. The V call is TRBV7-3, the J call TRBJ2-3; 8 positions match TRBD2. Germline CDR1 is SGHTA and CDR2 is FQGTGA. This CDR3 is built from 14 residues. Unmatched junction bases numbered 8, after V lost 9 bases and J lost 3 bases.

This clonotype was picked up a small number of times. The chain has TRBV19 and TRBJ2-5, with TRBD2 as a possible D gene (6 bases). The CDR3 contains 17 residues. CDR1 and CDR2 (germline): LNHDA, SQIVND (reference sequence). V dropped 6 bases and J dropped 5 bases, with 25 bases sitting between them. CDR3 sequence reads: CASSPRPLSGPGETQYF. CDR3 sequence (DNA): TGTGCCAGTAGCCCCCGCCCCCTTAGCGGCCCCGGGGAGACCCAGTACTTC. Looking up the rest from reference TRBV19 and TRBJ2-5 gives the full variable domain: DGGITQSPKYLFRKEGQNVTLSCEQNLNHDAMYWYRQDPGQGLRLIYYSQIVNDFQKGDIAEGYSVSREKKESFPLTVTSAQKNPTAFYLCASSPRPLSGPGETQYFGPGTRLLVL.

Many counts were recorded for this clonotype. The chain is built from TRBV30 and TRBJ1-2; no clear D gene. V lost 3 bases and J lost 4, with 12 bases in between. Germline CDR1 is GTSNPN and CDR2 is SVGIG (reference sequence). The CDR3 has 13 amino acids. CDR3 sequence reads: CAWRVSRLYGYTF. For the CDR3, the DNA is TGTGCCTGGAGAGTAAGCAGGCTCTATGGCTACACCTTC.

In its sample, this clonotype was seen many times. The chain recombines TRBV2 with TRBJ2-5, with D tentatively TRBD2 (5 bases). V was clipped by 6 bases and J by 2 bases, with 7 bases between them. Germline assignment: CDR1 SNHLY and CDR2 FYNNEI. The CDR3 runs to 12 residues. This CDR3 is CASRTTQETQYF. As DNA, the CDR3 is TGTGCCAGCAGGACTACACAAGAGACCCAGTACTTC.

This clonotype was seen ten or more times. This rearrangement joins TRBV7-2 to TRBJ2-7, with 8 bases fitting TRBD1. J gave up 3 bases and V 2 bases, and 12 bases lay outside the gene matches. The CDR3 sequence is 17 residues long. Germline CDR1 SGHTA, CDR2 FQGNSA. CDR3 sequence reads: CASSLRVGGTGGYEQYF. The CDR3 DNA reads as TGTGCCAGCAGCTTAAGGGTAGGAGGGACAGGCGGCTACGAGCAGTACTTC.

This clonotype appeared once. The chain has TRBV2 and TRBJ2-7; a possible D gene is TRBD2 (6 bases). Per the germline V gene, CDR1 is SNHLY and CDR2 is FYNNEI. Trimming removed 2 bases from V and 0 bases from J, with 8 bases in between. The CDR3 is 14 residues long. The CDR3 region has the DNA TGTGCCAGCAGTGAATCCGGGAGCTCCTACGAGCAGTACTTC. Translating it yields CASSESGSSYEQYF.

This clonotype was seen repeatedly, ten times or more. The chain joins TRBV19 to TRBJ2-1, with D perhaps TRBD1 or TRBD2 (6 bases each). V was clipped by 3 bases and J by 0 bases, with 15 bases between them. The germline V gene has CDR1 LNHDA and CDR2 SQIVND (reference sequence). The CDR3 covers 17 residues. In DNA form, the CDR3 reads TGTGCCAGTAGTATGGGTCCGGGGGCGAGCTCCTACAATGAGCAGTTCTTC. Amino acid sequence: CASSMGPGASSYNEQFF.

The V and J genes are TRBV29-1 and TRBJ2-7; 16 nucleotides align to TRBD2. CDR3 length: 16 amino acids. V was clipped by 6 bases and J by 2 bases; unmatched bases: 7. From germline, CDR1 is SQVTM and CDR2 ANQGSEA. CDR3 in DNA: TGCAGCGTCGCACTCGGGACTAGCGGGGGGGCCTACGAGCAGTACTTC. This gives the protein CSVALGTSGGAYEQYF.